This T cell receptor beta chain was sequenced during a study of shared clonotypes between healthy human individuals (dated by TCRdb to 2020 to 2021). With regard to the full study: The cohort included a few men and a couple of women between 18 and 49 years of age. To increase sequencing depth and limit assay-specific biases, different laboratories used diverse techniques to prepare libraries and sequence TCR repertoires. The study deeply sequenced blood TCR repertoires of about 5 healthy adults to estimate repertoire size and the extent of clonotype sharing between individuals. Per donor, three plates each were used for CD4 naive and CD4 memory, two for CD8 naive, and one for CD8 memory. Per donor, leukapheresis produced somewhere between about 0.8 and 9 billion PBMCs.

For the CD8 naive samples, CD45RO-negative cells were positively selected for CCR7, yielding a CD45RA+CCR7+ population from which TemRA cells were excluded. The donors were healthy, HIV-negative adults with no recently reported acute infections or vaccinations. Every donor was a Caucasian adult residing in Nashville, Tennessee, USA. Blood was collected by leukapheresis, and PBMCs were isolated by Ficoll-Histopaque density gradient centrifugation and then cryopreserved in liquid nitrogen vapor phase. Analytical flow cytometry was used to check the purity and quantity of each magnetically sorted T cell population. Genomic DNA was isolated from every sorted fraction and measured by UV absorbance on a Nanodrop 2000c. Using the deep immunoSEQ assay, TCR CDR3 regions were amplified from genomic DNA by multiplex PCR. Genomic DNA extracted from each cell subset was distributed evenly over all wells of several immunoSEQ 96-well plates, and each plate served as one replicate. For sorted subsets, each replicate PCR was loaded with approximately 200 ng genomic DNA, equivalent to 25,000 to 35,000 T cell genomes. Purified libraries were quantified with a Qubit 3.0 fluorometer, sized on a Bioanalyzer 2100, and re-quantified with the KAPA Library Quantification kit. A separate single-read 150-cycle Illumina NextSeq 550 flow cell was used to sequence each immunoSEQ 96-well plate. Processing in the source paper ran as follows. Because the immunoSEQ output held only junctional sequences and lacked quality scores, the filtering could not match the filtering applied to full-length reads. Sequences were annotated with PyIR, a Python wrapper for IgBLAST v1.9, using IMGT germline references to assign V/J genes and CDR3. Reads with weak V/J assignments (E-value above 1e-6), missing CDR3, stop codons, out-of-frame junctions, or ambiguous translated residues were removed. A V3J clonotype was defined by an identical inferred V gene, J gene, and CDR3 amino acid sequence. The percentage overlap between two repertoires was calculated by dividing the number of shared unique clonotypes by the size of the smaller repertoire. RTK rarefaction, the Chao1 estimator, and Recon v2.1 estimates of unobserved clonotypes were used to assess repertoire richness. Generation probabilities for all TCRbeta clonotypes obtained by the gDNA method from a handful of donors were computed using OLGA. Not all clones reach the TCRdb copy of this immuneACCESS table, which keeps in-frame sequences only. Checked studies attribute under half of the gap to unresolved V genes and leave the rest unexplained. V and J calls and clone size come straight from that table; D and trimming were deduced from the DNA. The table for this sample lists around 610,000 clones; 90% to 97% of them were counted only once. Of the sample, about 0.12% is held by the ten largest clones.

The junction shows trimming of 1 base on V and 5 bases on J, plus 12 bases between the germline ends. The CDR3 sequence holds 15 residues, the cysteine and phenylalanine included. CDR3 DNA only is kept here, 45 bases in frame from base 1. In the germline V gene (reference sequence), CDR1 corresponds to LNHDA and CDR2 to SQIVND. The study at large found these results: When several donors were compared, the shared fraction of clonotypes was about 5.2% for naive CD4, around 3.6% for naive CD8, more than 2% for memory CD4, and roughly 0.43% for memory CD8. Because the study included a small number of donors, the genetic and exposure-history diversity represented was limited. Sampling was limited to blood, and TCR repertoires in tissue likely differ from TCR repertoires in blood. Naive subsets generally had larger estimated clonotype richness than memory subsets did. Compared with non-shared clonotypes, clonotypes shared by all four sorted-subset donors had higher generation probabilities. Pairwise subsampling indicated that sequencing depth was expected to affect the degree of clonotype sharing among donors. Incomplete sequencing was indicated by rarefaction of sorted-subset datasets, despite the large sequencing depth.

As regards this clone: Its antigen target is currently unknown. There are no base qualities to consult, and no much larger clone falls within one base.

The receptor chain draws on TRBV19 and TRBJ2-1; a tentative D call is TRBD2 (6 bases match). This sequence was found in a woman aged 25 to 39 in good health. Sequences were obtained from naive CD8+ T cells sorted from blood. Interpreted using the paper, the cell subset or site label stands for: CD45RA+CCR7+. The CDR3 region reads CASSIVAGINNEQFF. In nucleotide form, the sequence is TGTGCCAGTAGTATAGTTGCGGGAATCAACAATGAGCAGTTCTTC.